This TCR beta chain was obtained from a study of control samples from healthy donors and cancer patients. The CDR3 covers 16 residues. The V gene's germline CDR1 is LNHDA and CDR2 SQIVND (reference sequence). The V end lost 5 bases, the J end lost 2 bases, and 18 bases lay between the germline ends. Profiling relied on immunoSEQ multiplex PCR, and the TCRdb table lists in-frame clones only, not all of them. Of 80,000 to 100,000 clones in the sample, 79% were seen once. V is TRBV19 and J is TRBJ2-5; possibly TRBD1 or TRBD2 for D (5 bases each). This receptor was obtained from a woman younger than 45 in good health. The specimen was blood. The CDR3 sequence: CASSAQTTGPQETQYF. The CDR3 DNA sequence: TGTGCCAGTAGTGCCCAGACAACGGGACCACAAGAGACCCAGTACTTC. Using reference TRBV19 and TRBJ2-5 for the parts outside the CDR3, the full variable domain is DGGITQSPKYLFRKEGQNVTLSCEQNLNHDAMYWYRQDPGQGLRLIYYSQIVNDFQKGDIAEGYSVSREKKESFPLTVTSAQKNPTAFYLCASSAQTTGPQETQYFGPGTRLLVL.